A single sample is the source of the 26 T cell receptor beta chains below, sequenced in a study of T-cell reconstitution after alpha-beta-depleted transplantation in children. For TCRbeta, the library was prepared with unique molecular identifiers. One entry per CDR3 protein results from TCRdb running MiXCR on the PCR reads. In the table there are fewer than 250,000 distinct CDR3 sequences, approximately 15% of which are singletons. The sample here was PBMCs, mostly from graft donor cells, taken 360 days after TCRalphabeta/CD19-depleted stem cell transplant. The receptors originated from a male patient aged 2-15 years who had a stem cell transplant for acute lymphoblastic leukemia, so the T cells may come from the graft donor.

This clonotype occurred once. A read error may produce the germline difference seen at one junction end. The chain is built from TRBV6-4 and TRBJ1-5; 12 bases line up with TRBD1. From germline, CDR1 is MRHNA and CDR2 SNTAGT. CDR3 size: 18 residues. CDR3 in amino acids: CACSPGQGAFHSNQPQHF. CDR3 DNA sequence: TGTGCCTGCAGTCCGGGACAGGGGGCTTTTCATAGCAATCAGCCCCAGCATTTT.

The genes are TRBV19 and TRBJ1-5; 8 bases line up with TRBD1. There are 15 residues in the CDR3. The V gene end was trimmed by 7 bases and the J gene end by 7 bases; junction bases not matched to a gene: 12. The germline gives CDR1 LNHDA, CDR2 SQIVND (reference sequence). This chain's CDR3 is CASTYVGQGEQPQHF. The CDR3 DNA follows: TGTGCCAGTACCTACGTCGGACAGGGAGAACAGCCCCAGCATTTT.

This clonotype has a handful of counts. CDR3 bases: TGTGCCAGCAGCCTCTCCCCCGACATATACAATGAGCAGTTCTTC. Its translation is CASSLSPDIYNEQFF. The V call is TRBV3-1, the J call TRBJ2-1; D call uncertain. CDR1 is LGHDT, CDR2 YNNKEL, per germline (reference sequence). V was pared by 4 bases and J by 4 bases, with 14 bases between. The CDR3 sequence is 15 residues long.

This chain connects TRBV25-1 to TRBJ2-3; maybe TRBD2 (5 bases). CDR1 is MGHDK and CDR2 is SYGVNS in the germline V gene. The CDR3 loop spans 14 amino acids. Between the trimmed V and J ends, which lost 4 bases and 5 bases, there was a span of 13 bases. The chain's CDR3 is CASSVLIGVDTQYF. In DNA form, the CDR3 reads TGTGCCAGCAGTGTTCTTATCGGGGTAGATACGCAGTATTTT.

The rearrangement links TRBV6-5 to TRBJ2-7; no firm D call. V was clipped by 0 bases and J by 2 bases, with 11 bases between them. The CDR3 runs 15 residues. Germline CDR1 and CDR2: MNHEY and SVGAGI. The CDR3 here is CASSYSRSLPYEQYF. The CDR3 nucleotides read TGTGCCAGCAGTTACTCGAGGTCCTTACCCTACGAGCAGTACTTC.

This clonotype has just a few counts. V and J are TRBV12-3 or TRBV12-4 and TRBJ1-5, with D unclear. Trimming took 3 bases from V and 9 from J, leaving 18 bases between them. The CDR3 extends over 15 amino acids. CDR3 sequence: CASSFDTGVDGPQHF. CDR3 bases: TGTGCCAGCAGTTTTGACACGGGAGTGGATGGGCCCCAGCATTTT.

This clonotype was observed a handful of times. The CDR3 nucleotides read TGTGCCAGCAGCTCCGATTTCCAGGTTGGATACGAGCAGTACTTC. This translates into CASSSDFQVGYEQYF. The chain has TRBV7-9 and TRBJ2-7, with D uncertain. The V end was cut by 4 bases, the J end by 4 bases, with 17 bases between. In germline, CDR1 is SEHNR, CDR2 FQNEAQ (reference sequence). The CDR3 is 15 amino acids.

This chain joins TRBV20-1 and TRBJ2-5; TRBD2 might be the D (5 bases). V was trimmed by 3 bases and J by 10 bases, leaving 18 bases between them. CDR1 is DFQATT, CDR2 SNEGSKA, per germline (reference sequence). The CDR3 consists of 13 residues. The CDR3 sequence: CSARPGNPGNQYF. CDR3 bases: TGCAGTGCTAGGCCGGGCAACCCGGGGAACCAGTACTTC.

This clonotype was detected a few times. The J gene is TRBJ2-2, the V gene TRBV20-1; D might be TRBD1 (6 bases). V lost 4 bases to trimming and J lost 5 bases, with 14 bases between them. The CDR3 is 14 residues long. Germline loops: CDR1 DFQATT, CDR2 SNEGSKA (reference sequence). The chain's CDR3 is CSANEGVETGELFF. The CDR3 DNA reads TGCAGTGCTAATGAGGGGGTGGAGACCGGGGAGCTGTTTTTT.

This clonotype was observed many times. The chain has TRBV15 and TRBJ2-7; 7 bases map to TRBD2. V lost 5 bases and J lost 4; bases outside the gene matches: 11. Looked up from germline, CDR1 is LNHNV and CDR2 is YYDKDF (reference sequence). This CDR3 has 15 residues. The CDR3 region has the DNA TGTGCCACCAGCTCCCTGGGAGGGGCTAGTTACGAGCAGTACTTC. Amino acids: CATSSLGGASYEQYF.

This clonotype was seen a handful of times. The chain is built from TRBV24-1 and TRBJ2-2; 7 bases align to TRBD2. Germline V CDR1 and CDR2: KGHDR, SFDVKD. Trimming removed 3 bases from V and 3 bases from J; junction bases left unmatched: 9. The CDR3 sequence is 17 residues long. The chain's CDR3 is CATSDLALGRDTGELFF. The CDR3 DNA reads TGTGCCACCAGTGATCTTGCATTGGGGAGGGACACCGGGGAGCTGTTTTTT.

This clonotype was observed a few times. This chain links TRBV20-1 with TRBJ2-1; 9 nucleotides match TRBD2. V shed 0 bases and J 16 bases; nucleotides not matched to a gene: 13. Germline V gene data show CDR1 as DFQATT and CDR2 as SNEGSKA (reference sequence). CDR3 length equals 14 residues. The CDR3 DNA reads as TGCAGTGCTAGAGATTACTCTAGCGGGGCGACGAATTTCTTC. This codes for CSARDYSSGATNFF.

The chain joins TRBV10-2 to TRBJ2-4; D remains ambiguous. CDR1 is WSHSY and CDR2 is SAAADI in the germline V gene. This CDR3 has 16 amino acids. The V end was cut by 2 bases, the J end by 0 bases, with 11 bases between. CDR3 DNA sequence: TGCGCCAGCAGTGAGCGACCATGGGGAGCCAAAAACATTCAGTACTTC. Its translation: CASSERPWGAKNIQYF.

The rearrangement links TRBV4-3 to TRBJ1-5, with a tentative D call TRBD1 (5 bases). Germline CDR1 reads LGHNA; CDR2 reads YSLEER. The CDR3 contains 14 residues. Trimming took off 0 bases at V and 4 bases at J, with 7 bases between the two ends. The CDR3 sequence is CASSQEGGNQPQHF. The CDR3 DNA follows: TGCGCCAGCAGCCAAGAGGGGGGGAATCAGCCCCAGCATTTT.

There are a few counts of this clonotype. This sequence joins TRBV28 and TRBJ1-1, with no clear D. Germline values: CDR1 MDHEN, CDR2 SYDVKM. With 6 bases removed from V and 8 bases from J, the gap between germline ends came to 10 bases. The CDR3 has 11 amino acids. The CDR3, as DNA: TGTGCCAGCAGGACGGCTAGGGAAGCTTTCTTT. This translates into CASRTAREAFF. Variable domain in full (rest from reference TRBV28 and TRBJ1-1): DVKVTQSSRYLVKRTGEKVFLECVQDMDHENMFWYRQDPGLGLRLIYFSYDVKMKEKGDIPEGYSVSREKKERFSLILESASTNQTSMYLCASRTAREAFFGQGTRLTVV.

This clonotype was counted between two and nine times. The J gene is TRBJ2-1, the V gene TRBV6-2 or TRBV6-3; TRBD2 agrees at 7 bases. V shed 2 bases, J shed 8 bases, and the junction held 0 bases outside the gene matches. The CDR3 contains 12 residues. The germline CDR1 and CDR2 sequences are MNHEY and SVGEGT. CDR3 DNA sequence: TGTGCCAGCAGTTACGGGAGGGATGAGCAGTTCTTC. As protein: CASSYGRDEQFF.

The V gene is TRBV5-5, the J gene TRBJ2-1, with D perhaps assigned TRBD1 or TRBD2 (5 bases each). The germline CDR1 and CDR2 sequences are SGHKS and YYEKEE (reference sequence). The CDR3 has 16 residues. Between the trimmed V and J ends, which lost 2 bases and 0 bases, there was a span of 12 bases. CDR3 nucleotide sequence: TGTGCCAGCAGCTTTTGGGACGGCGACTCCTACAATGAGCAGTTCTTC. It is translated as CASSFWDGDSYNEQFF.

This chain connects TRBV12-3 or TRBV12-4 to TRBJ2-2, with D perhaps given as TRBD1 or TRBD2 (5 bases each). V lost 0 bases and J 2 bases, leaving 7 bases between the germline ends. This CDR3 is 15 amino acids long. The CDR3 sequence: CASSLARGNTGELFF. The DNA of the CDR3 is TGTGCCAGCAGTTTAGCGAGGGGAAACACCGGGGAGCTGTTTTTT.

The CDR3 loop is CASSLGKRDTQYF. Here the CDR3 DNA reads TGCGCCAGCAGCTTGGGGAAGCGGGATACGCAGTATTTT. The V call is TRBV5-1, the J call TRBJ2-3; D possibly corresponds to TRBD2 (5 bases). CDR3 length: 13 amino acids. Looked up from germline, CDR1 is SGHRS and CDR2 is YFSETQ. V lost 0 bases and J 6 bases, leaving 8 bases between the germline ends.

Only a few counts were recorded for this clonotype. The CDR3 DNA reads as TGTGCCAGCAGTTTGGGTGGGGGTGTAGAAGCTTTCTTT. Amino acids: CASSLGGGVEAFF. The chain links TRBV6-5 to TRBJ1-1, with D tentatively TRBD1 (5 bases). Germline V gene lookup returns CDR1 MNHEY and CDR2 SVGAGI. The CDR3 has 13 amino acids. V lost 4 bases, J lost 8 bases, and 14 bases lay in between.

This clonotype was seen repeatedly, ten times or more. This chain connects TRBV6-5 to TRBJ1-2; D remains unclear. This CDR3 is built from 14 residues. CDR1 is MNHEY and CDR2 is SVGAGI in the germline V gene. V was trimmed by 5 bases and J by 6 bases, leaving 16 bases between them. The CDR3 sequence: CASSLSGGRDGYTF. For the CDR3, the DNA is TGTGCCAGCAGTCTCTCGGGAGGGAGGGATGGCTACACCTTC.

In its sample, this clonotype was seen a few times. The rearrangement joins TRBV12-3 or TRBV12-4 to TRBJ2-5; D uncertain. The CDR3 is made up of 13 amino acids. Trimming pared 5 bases from V and 5 bases from J, leaving 12 bases between. The CDR3 DNA reads as TGTGCCAGCAGTGTTAGGTCCGCGGAGACCCAGTACTTC. It is translated as CASSVRSAETQYF.

This clonotype was counted many times. The rearrangement links TRBV5-5 to TRBJ2-5; perhaps TRBD2 as D (5 bases). V gave up 0 bases and J gave up 3 bases, with 6 bases separating them. Germline loops: CDR1 SGHKS, CDR2 YYEKEE (reference sequence). This CDR3 region has 13 residues. In nucleotides, the CDR3 is TGTGCCAGCAGCTTGGGAGGGAAAGAGACCCAGTACTTC. It is translated as CASSLGGKETQYF.

The V call is TRBV12-3 or TRBV12-4, the J call TRBJ2-3; 15 positions match TRBD2. The V segment lost 5 bases and the J segment 4 bases; nucleotides outside the gene matches: 4. The CDR3 runs 16 residues. This CDR3 is CASSLGLAGGSDTQYF. CDR3 in DNA: TGTGCCAGCAGTCTGGGACTAGCGGGAGGTTCAGATACGCAGTATTTT.

The chain has TRBV4-2 and TRBJ2-7; D may be TRBD2 (6 bases). Trimming took off 0 bases at V and 3 bases at J, with 12 bases between the two ends. This CDR3 is built from 15 residues. In germline, CDR1 is LGHNA, CDR2 YNFKEQ. The CDR3 region has the DNA TGTGCCAGCAGCCAAGAAGAGGGAGGTCTCTACGAGCAGTACTTC. This encodes CASSQEEGGLYEQYF.

J is TRBJ2-2 and V is TRBV10-3; D perhaps matches TRBD1 (5 bases). The ends were cut back, 10 bases at V and 4 bases at J, with 16 bases in the middle. The length of the CDR3 is 14 residues. Per the germline V gene, CDR1 is ENHRY and CDR2 is SYGVKD. The CDR3 DNA follows: TGTGCCACATCACCAGGGCGGAGCACCGGGGAGCTGTTTTTT. Its protein product is CATSPGRSTGELFF.